Each of the 9 T cell receptor beta chains below was sequenced from the same sample in a study of blood T cells in healthy people across ages. Together with a sample-barcoded 5' primer, a J-beta primer mix was included in a second PCR lasting about 6 to 11 cycles. Each CDR3 protein gets one entry after TCRdb re-called the 5' RACE reads with MiXCR. The table lists 1 million or so distinct CDR3 sequences, more than 35% of them singletons. Material: blood. Receptors were obtained from a woman aged 55-69 years in good health.

The chain has TRBV6-6 and TRBJ2-2; 7 bases align to TRBD2. The CDR3 runs to 14 residues. The trim removed 6 bases at V and 4 bases at J, leaving 5 bases unmatched. From germline, CDR1 is MNHNY and CDR2 SVGAGI (reference sequence). In DNA form, the CDR3 reads TGTGCCAGCAGCCAATGGGGGGGCACCGGGGAGCTGTTTTTT. It yields the protein CASSQWGGTGELFF.

The count of this clonotype is one. Sequence at one end of the junction differs from germline and may be a read error. V and J are TRBV20-1 and TRBJ2-1; no definite D call. The V gene's germline CDR1 is DFQATT and CDR2 SNEGSKA (reference sequence). The CDR3 spans 15 residues. The CDR3, as DNA: TGCAGTGCTAGAGATAGTAGGGAAACGTACAATAAGCAGTTCTTC. Translating it yields CSARDSRETYNKQFF.

The chain employs TRBV11-2 and TRBJ2-3; D may be TRBD2 (5 bases). The CDR3 loop spans 16 amino acids. Trimming cost V 3 bases and J 1 base, with 14 bases left between them. The germline CDR1 and CDR2 sequences are SGHAT and FQNNGV. The CDR3 DNA follows: TGTGCCAGCAGCTTTCTCCGGGGATCAGGCACAGATACGCAGTATTTT. Protein product: CASSFLRGSGTDTQYF.

The V gene is TRBV6-6, the J gene TRBJ2-6; TRBD2 agrees at 12 bases. CDR3 length equals 18 residues. V shed 7 bases and J 3 bases; nucleotides not matched to a gene: 10. Germline V CDR1 and CDR2: MNHNY, SVGAGI (reference sequence). The CDR3 is CASIPETSGSGGANVLTF. The CDR3 region has the DNA TGTGCCAGCATCCCAGAGACTAGCGGGAGTGGTGGGGCCAACGTCCTGACTTTC.

This clonotype was seen a few times. V gene TRBV6-5 combines with J gene TRBJ2-1, with D perhaps assigned TRBD1 or TRBD2 (5 bases each). CDR1 and CDR2 from the germline V gene are MNHEY and SVGAGI. Trimming pared 4 bases from V and 8 bases from J, leaving 12 bases between. This CDR3 comprises 13 residues. CDR3 bases: TGTGCCAGCAGTTGGACTGTCAGGGATGAGCAGTTCTTC. As protein: CASSWTVRDEQFF.

The sample holds a few counts of this clonotype. The chain links TRBV7-9 to TRBJ2-1, with TRBD2 matching over 8 bases. The J segment lost 10 bases and the V segment lost 5 bases, leaving 19 bases of the junction unmatched. The length of the CDR3 is 17 residues. CDR1 SEHNR and CDR2 FQNEAQ come from the germline V gene (reference sequence). CDR3 nucleotides: TGTGCCAGCAGCCCTCCCCGCGGCGGAGCGGGAGCACGGGAGCAGTTCTTC. Its translation: CASSPPRGGAGAREQFF.

The chain uses TRBV6-1 and TRBJ2-7; D is tentatively TRBD1 or TRBD2 (5 bases each). CDR3 length equals 17 residues. V was cut by 5 bases and J by 0 bases, with 20 bases left in between. Germline V gene lookup returns CDR1 MNHNS and CDR2 SASEGT. CDR3 coding DNA: TGTGCCAGCAGTCCTAGAGAGGGACCCAATAGCTCCTACGAGCAGTACTTC. Translated: CASSPREGPNSSYEQYF.

The chain carries TRBV12-3 or TRBV12-4 and TRBJ1-6; D is perhaps TRBD1 (5 bases). The CDR3 is made up of 15 amino acids. The V end lost 5 bases, the J end lost 9 bases, and 17 bases lay between the germline ends. In nucleotides, the CDR3 is TGTGCCAGCAGTCAAATGACAGTTAGAGGTTCACCCCTCCACTTT. Encoded protein: CASSQMTVRGSPLHF.

The rearrangement uses TRBV9 and TRBJ2-6; 8 bases are a match to TRBD1. Germline assignment: CDR1 SGDLS and CDR2 YYNGEE. The CDR3 sequence is 18 residues long. J lost 0 bases, V lost 3 bases, and 8 bases had no gene match. The CDR3 reads CASSGGQGSVSGANVLTF. CDR3 DNA sequence: TGTGCCAGCAGCGGTGGACAGGGAAGTGTCTCTGGGGCCAACGTCCTGACTTTC. Variable domain in full (rest from reference TRBV9 and TRBJ2-6): DSGVTQTPKHLITATGQRVTLRCSPRSGDLSVYWYQQSLDQGLQFLIQYYNGEERAKGNILERFSAQQFPDLHSELNLSSLELGDSALYFCASSGGQGSVSGANVLTFGAGSRLTVL.